This is a list of T cell receptor beta chains from one sample in a study of CD8 T cells in Susac syndrome. TCRdb recomputed calls from the immunoSEQ multiplex PCR reads with MiXCR, one row per CDR3 protein. The table has around 130,000 distinct CDR3 sequences, around 86% seen once. Sequenced material: CD8+ T cells from PBMCs. These receptors all stem from a human donor with multiple sclerosis. CDR3s include the opening cysteine and the closing phenylalanine or tryptophan. Fields, in order: D gene, V gene, J gene, clone size, CDR3 protein, CDR3 DNA. A D gene is named only where the DNA matches it firmly. Clone size is stated in some rows and not others, as once, few, many or a class when expanded.

d_gene: -; v_gene: TRBV7-9; j_gene: TRBJ1-1; abundance: -; CDR3aa: CASSSPGNTEAFF; CDR3nt: TGTGCCAGCAGCTCGCCAGGGAACACTGAAGCTTTCTTT
d_gene: -; v_gene: TRBV6-2/TRBV6-3; j_gene: TRBJ1-5; abundance: -; CDR3aa: CASREGLGGQSILDNQPQHF; CDR3nt: TGTGCCAGCAGGGAAGGGTTAGGGGGGCAGAGTATCCTGGACAATCAGCCCCAGCATTTT
d_gene: -; v_gene: TRBV4-2; j_gene: TRBJ2-1; abundance: -; CDR3aa: CASSQEEAIYNEQFF; CDR3nt: TGTGCCAGCAGCCAAGAAGAGGCTATTTACAATGAGCAGTTCTTC
d_gene: TRBD1; v_gene: TRBV15; j_gene: TRBJ1-1; abundance: -; CDR3aa: CATSRAGQGNTEAFF; CDR3nt: TGTGCCACCAGCAGAGCGGGACAGGGGAACACTGAAGCTTTCTTT
d_gene: -; v_gene: TRBV10-2; j_gene: TRBJ2-1; abundance: once; CDR3aa: CASSEGGRLVNEQFF; CDR3nt: TGCGCCAGCAGTGAAGGGGGGCGCCTGGTCAATGAGCAGTTCTTC
d_gene: TRBD1; v_gene: TRBV28; j_gene: TRBJ1-2; abundance: -; CDR3aa: CASSPARGGADRGKDGYTF; CDR3nt: TGTGCCAGCAGTCCCGCGCGGGGGGGGGCGGACAGGGGAAAAGATGGCTACACCTTC
d_gene: -; v_gene: TRBV6-6; j_gene: TRBJ2-3; abundance: few; CDR3aa: CATLHPKEGTDTQYF; CDR3nt: TGTGCCACCTTACACCCTAAGGAGGGCACAGATACGCAGTATTTT
d_gene: -; v_gene: TRBV5-4; j_gene: TRBJ1-5; abundance: -; CDR3aa: CASSLWLRDDQPQHF; CDR3nt: TGTGCCAGCAGCTTGTGGCTCAGGGACGATCAGCCCCAGCATTTT
d_gene: TRBD1; v_gene: TRBV6-5; j_gene: TRBJ2-7; abundance: few; CDR3aa: CASNSGTVSYEQYF; CDR3nt: TGTGCCAGCAACTCCGGGACAGTCTCCTACGAGCAGTACTTC
d_gene: -; v_gene: TRBV27; j_gene: TRBJ2-3; abundance: -; CDR3aa: CASSLGALAPTDTQYF; CDR3nt: TGTGCCAGCAGTTTGGGTGCCCTAGCGCCCACAGATACGCAGTATTTT
d_gene: TRBD1; v_gene: TRBV6-1; j_gene: TRBJ1-2; abundance: -; CDR3aa: CASRQQSWDSAYGFTF; CDR3nt: TGTGCCAGCAGACAGCAATCCTGGGACAGCGCCTATGGCTTCACCTTC
d_gene: -; v_gene: TRBV12-3/TRBV12-4; j_gene: TRBJ2-2; abundance: -; CDR3aa: CASSIERARGQNTGELFF; CDR3nt: TGTGCCAGCAGCATCGAACGGGCCCGAGGGCAGAACACCGGGGAGCTGTTTTTT
d_gene: -; v_gene: TRBV20-1; j_gene: TRBJ1-2; abundance: -; CDR3aa: CSAHGRRGLNYGYTF; CDR3nt: TGCAGTGCTCATGGGCGGCGGGGACTGAACTATGGCTACACCTTC
d_gene: -; v_gene: TRBV18; j_gene: TRBJ1-5; abundance: -; CDR3aa: CASSPKAGDYSNQPQHF; CDR3nt: TGTGCCAGCTCACCAAAGGCCGGGGACTATAGCAATCAGCCCCAGCATTTT
d_gene: TRBD1; v_gene: TRBV2; j_gene: TRBJ1-6; abundance: once; CDR3aa: CASSYTGARPLHF; CDR3nt: TGTGCCAGCAGTTATACAGGGGCCAGACCCCTCCACTTT